This TCR beta chain originates from a study of CD8 T cells in cerebrospinal fluid in Alzheimer's disease (dated by TCRdb to 2018 to 2020). Regarding the complete study: The study assessed CSF T cell clonal expansion with two single-cell approaches: plate-based nested PCR sequencing and droplet-based sequencing. A total of 20 to 30 samples were covered by the CSF gene-expression analysis, which included Parkinson's disease patients. The droplet-based CSF comparison of patients and controls included some ten healthy controls (about 11,000 cells) and some ten patients with MCI or Alzheimer's disease (approximately 10,000 cells). The study tested whether clonally expanded T cells were present in cerebrospinal fluid from healthy elderly individuals and from patients with neurodegenerative disease. Results the study describes overall, beyond this receptor: Finding EBV-specific TCRs in CSF, the authors cautioned, does not establish a causal link between EBV and Alzheimer's disease. The EBV-specific clones were neither the most highly expanded clones nor enriched among patients. The overall clonality comparison included only samples with detectable clones (approximately 11 healthy, 5 MCI, 5 AD, 6 PD). When data were pooled, 4 of 6 Alzheimer's patients but only 1 of 10 healthy subjects had a highly expanded clone, defined as at least 3% of TCRs. A higher percentage of TCRs was made up by the largest CSF clone in patients with MCI or Alzheimer's disease than in controls.

As concerns this clonotype: Its antigen is currently not known.

None of the participants had acute infectious disease, and every participant was in good physical condition. Neurodegeneration in patients was confirmed using biomarkers including neurofilament, amyloid-beta and tau. Live CSF cells for droplet-based sequencing were sorted with a live/dead marker. To pellet immune cells, CSF obtained by lumbar puncture was centrifuged at 300g. CSF samples were checked for red blood cells, and any sample contaminated with blood was excluded. CSF cells were cryopreserved by placing the cells in freezing medium, freezing the cells overnight at -80 degrees C, and then storing the cells in liquid nitrogen. Before analysis, CSF samples had been stored for less than seven months. The CDR3 measures 16 amino acids from cysteine to phenylalanine. The entry carries no DNA sequence. The germline V gene (reference sequence) specifies SGHNT as CDR1 and YYREEE as CDR2. Library preparation was by 10x single-cell sequencing. CSF cells were profiled with 10X Genomics single-cell V(D)J and 5' gene-expression libraries. An Illumina NextSeq550 was used to sequence CSF single-cell TCR libraries. From the authors' description of their analysis: V(D)J reads were aligned to the vdj-GRCh38 alts ensemble 2.0.0 reference and processed with the Cell Ranger vdj pipeline. Clonotypes were defined as cell barcodes sharing the same set of productive CDR3 nucleotide sequences. To link clonality with transcriptional profiles, clonotype information was incorporated into Seurat v3.0 gene-expression metadata. Any CSF cell with more than 1,800 genes, more than 7,500 UMIs or more than 10% mitochondrial reads was excluded. CDR3-beta sequences were compared against VDJdb to identify TCRs with known antigen specificity. Network analysis of clone sharing used the R package qgraph and included only TCRs with complete alpha and beta chains. TCRdb reprocessed the reads and provides one entry for every CDR3 protein sequence; no DNA is given. The V and J calls were determined by TCRdb, not by the authors. The sample table on file contains about 1,400 distinct CDR3 sequences. The ten largest clones capture just under 20% of the sample.

Sequencing input: cerebrospinal fluid. This clonotype originated in a human donor with mild cognitive impairment. The receptor chain draws on TRBV5-4 and TRBJ1-1; TCRdb lists TRBD1, though no DNA is available to test this call. CDR3 sequence: CASSLGGGSMNTEAFF. Extended through the reference TRBV5-4 and TRBJ1-1 proteins, this CDR3 yields the full variable domain: ETGVTQSPTHLIKTRGQQVTLRCSSQSGHNTVSWYQQALGQGPQFIFQYYREEENGRGNFPPRFSGLQFPNYSSELNVNALELDDSALYLCASSLGGGSMNTEAFFGQGTRLTVV.